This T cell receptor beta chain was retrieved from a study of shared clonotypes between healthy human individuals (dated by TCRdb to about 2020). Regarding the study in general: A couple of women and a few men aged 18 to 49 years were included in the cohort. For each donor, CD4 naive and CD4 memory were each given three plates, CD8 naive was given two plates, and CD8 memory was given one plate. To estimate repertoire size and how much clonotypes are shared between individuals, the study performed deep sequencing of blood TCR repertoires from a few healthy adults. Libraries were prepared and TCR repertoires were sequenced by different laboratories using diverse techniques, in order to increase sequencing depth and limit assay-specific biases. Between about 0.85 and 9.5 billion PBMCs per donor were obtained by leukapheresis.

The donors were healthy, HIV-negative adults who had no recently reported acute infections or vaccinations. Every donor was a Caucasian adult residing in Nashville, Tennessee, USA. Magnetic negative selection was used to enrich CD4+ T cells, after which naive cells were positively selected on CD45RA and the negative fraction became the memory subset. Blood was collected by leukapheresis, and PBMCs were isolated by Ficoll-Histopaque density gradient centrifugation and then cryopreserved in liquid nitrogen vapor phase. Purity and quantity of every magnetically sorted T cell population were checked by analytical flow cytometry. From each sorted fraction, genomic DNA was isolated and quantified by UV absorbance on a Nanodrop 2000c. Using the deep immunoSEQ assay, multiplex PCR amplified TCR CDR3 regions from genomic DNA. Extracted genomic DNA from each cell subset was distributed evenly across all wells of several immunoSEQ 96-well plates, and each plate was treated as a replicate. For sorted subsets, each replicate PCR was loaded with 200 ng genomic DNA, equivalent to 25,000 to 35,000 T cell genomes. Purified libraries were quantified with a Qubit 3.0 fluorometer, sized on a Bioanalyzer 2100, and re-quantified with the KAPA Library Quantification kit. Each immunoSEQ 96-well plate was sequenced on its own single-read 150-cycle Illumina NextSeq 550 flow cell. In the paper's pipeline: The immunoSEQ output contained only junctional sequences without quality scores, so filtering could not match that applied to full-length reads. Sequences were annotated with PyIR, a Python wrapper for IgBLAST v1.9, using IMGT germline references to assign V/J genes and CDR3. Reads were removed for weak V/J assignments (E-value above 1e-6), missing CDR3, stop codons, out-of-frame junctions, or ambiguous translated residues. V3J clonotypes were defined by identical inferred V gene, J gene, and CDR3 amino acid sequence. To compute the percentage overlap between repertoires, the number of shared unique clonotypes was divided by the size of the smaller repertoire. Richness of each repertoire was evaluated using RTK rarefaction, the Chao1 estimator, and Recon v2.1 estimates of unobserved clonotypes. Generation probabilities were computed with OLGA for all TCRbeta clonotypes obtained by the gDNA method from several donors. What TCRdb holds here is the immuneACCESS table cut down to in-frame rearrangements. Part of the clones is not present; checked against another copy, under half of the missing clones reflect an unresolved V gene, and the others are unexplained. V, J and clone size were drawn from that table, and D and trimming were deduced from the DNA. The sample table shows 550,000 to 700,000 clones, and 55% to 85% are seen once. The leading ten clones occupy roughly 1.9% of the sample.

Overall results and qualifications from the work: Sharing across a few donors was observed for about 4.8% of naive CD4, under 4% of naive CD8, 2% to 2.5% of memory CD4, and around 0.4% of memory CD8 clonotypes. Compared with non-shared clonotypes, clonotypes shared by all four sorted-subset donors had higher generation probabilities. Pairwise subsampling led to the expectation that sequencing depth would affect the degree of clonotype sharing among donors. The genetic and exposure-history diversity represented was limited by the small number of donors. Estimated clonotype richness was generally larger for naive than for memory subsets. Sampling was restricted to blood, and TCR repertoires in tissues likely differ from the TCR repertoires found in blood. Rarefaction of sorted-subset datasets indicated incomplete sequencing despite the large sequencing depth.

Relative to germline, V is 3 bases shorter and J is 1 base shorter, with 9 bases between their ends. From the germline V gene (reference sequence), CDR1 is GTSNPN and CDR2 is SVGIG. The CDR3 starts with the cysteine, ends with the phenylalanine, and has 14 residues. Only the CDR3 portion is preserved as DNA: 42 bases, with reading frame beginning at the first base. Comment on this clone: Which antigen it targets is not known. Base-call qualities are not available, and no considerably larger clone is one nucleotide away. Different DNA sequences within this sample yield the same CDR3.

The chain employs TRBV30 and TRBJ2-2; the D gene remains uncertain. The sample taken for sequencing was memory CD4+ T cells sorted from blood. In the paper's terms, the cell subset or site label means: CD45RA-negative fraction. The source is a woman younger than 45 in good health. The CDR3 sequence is CAWRTAGNTGELFF. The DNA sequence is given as TGTGCCTGGAGGACCGCTGGGAACACCGGGGAGCTGTTTTTT.